The T cell receptor (beta chain) under discussion was sequenced for a study of post-analysis software for immune sequencing data. Overall study context: Disease courses included relapsing-remitting, secondary progressive and progressive-relapsing multiple sclerosis.

Study-wide results and caveats: Patients used about 5 TRBV segments, including TRBV5-6, TRBV5-1 and TRBV20-1, more often than controls. Those samples that were prepared in the same batch co-clustered strongly by F measure. When compared against controls, multiple sclerosis patients showed significantly lower normalized Chao1 diversity.

This CDR3 has 14 residues. Trimming cost V 1 base and J 5 bases, with 12 bases left between them. Germline assignment: CDR1 DFQATT and CDR2 SNEGSKA (reference sequence). Remarks on this clonotype: The antigen is not known.

Presence of unique molecular identifiers characterized the TCR beta cDNA libraries. The T cell input of roughly 0.9 to 11 million gave approximately 460,000 cDNA molecules. TCRdb analysed the PCR reads with MiXCR anew, one entry per CDR3 protein. The sample has hundreds of thousands of distinct CDR3 sequences, less than 40% seen once. The rearrangement uses TRBV20-1 and TRBJ2-1, with TRBD1 as a possible D gene (6 bases). The TCR originated in a girl under 10 years old with multiple sclerosis. The specimen sequenced was blood. The CDR3 DNA reads as TGCAGTGCTAGAGGACCAACAGGGAACAATGAGCAGTTCTTC. Amino acid sequence: CSARGPTGNNEQFF.